The 25 T cell receptor beta chains reported below all come from one sample, sequenced in a study of cytomegalovirus exposure and HLA in healthy donors. Primers included in the PCR were 60 Vbeta and 13 Jbeta primers. The data were produced by immunoSEQ multiplex PCR, yet TCRdb's version contains in-frame clones alone and is incomplete. Of approximately 170,000 clones listed, around 68% are singletons. Sequenced sample: PBMCs. All receptors come from a man aged 45-60 years in good health and CMV-seronegative.

V usage is TRBV5-4 and J usage is TRBJ1-4; 10 nucleotides line up with TRBD1. The length of the CDR3 is 16 residues. CDR1 SGHNT and CDR2 YYREEE come from the germline V gene (reference sequence). V lost 4 bases to trimming and J lost 4 bases; unmatched junction nucleotides: 7. CDR3 residues: CASSPGTGVNNEKLFF. CDR3 coding DNA: TGTGCCAGCAGCCCCGGGACAGGGGTCAATAATGAAAAACTGTTTTTT.

The genes are TRBV4-1 and TRBJ1-4; D not resolved. V was trimmed by 2 bases and J by 0 bases, leaving 10 bases between them. The CDR3 covers 16 residues. Looked up from germline, CDR1 is MGHRA and CDR2 is YSYEKL. The CDR3 spells CASSQSWGATNEKLFF. DNA for the CDR3: TGCGCCAGCAGCCAATCGTGGGGAGCAACTAATGAAAAACTGTTTTTT.

This clone was picked up one time. V gene TRBV19 combines with J gene TRBJ2-7; possible D gene TRBD2, 6 bases. Germline V gene lookup returns CDR1 LNHDA and CDR2 SQIVND (reference sequence). V was pared by 10 bases and J by 2 bases, with 21 bases between. The CDR3 sequence is 15 residues long. CDR3: CANVRPGLSPYEQYF. DNA of the CDR3: TGTGCCAATGTACGACCGGGACTCAGCCCCTACGAGCAGTACTTC. Full variable domain (missing parts from reference TRBV19 and TRBJ2-7): DGGITQSPKYLFRKEGQNVTLSCEQNLNHDAMYWYRQDPGQGLRLIYYSQIVNDFQKGDIAEGYSVSREKKESFPLTVTSAQKNPTAFYLCANVRPGLSPYEQYFGPGTRLTVT.

The chain links TRBV9 to TRBJ2-7; TRBD2 agrees at 11 bases. This CDR3 has 18 amino acids. Per the germline V gene, CDR1 is SGDLS and CDR2 is YYNGEE. With V trimmed by 9 bases and J by 0 bases, 17 bases remained unmatched. This CDR3 reads CATIYGTSGGWSSYEQYF. CDR3 in DNA: TGTGCCACTATCTACGGGACTAGCGGCGGCTGGAGCTCCTACGAGCAGTACTTC.

The CDR3 here is CASSYDTRSGNTIYF. In DNA form, the CDR3 reads TGTGCCAGCAGTTACGACACCCGCTCTGGAAACACCATATATTTT. The chain employs TRBV6-5 and TRBJ1-3; D uncertain. The germline V and J ends were trimmed by 2 bases and 0 bases, with 8 bases remaining between them. The germline gives CDR1 MNHEY, CDR2 SVGAGI. This CDR3 contains 15 residues.

The rearrangement joins TRBV6-5 to TRBJ1-2; maybe TRBD1 (6 bases). V was pared by 7 bases and J by 7 bases, with 16 bases between. The CDR3 sequence is 13 residues long. Germline assignment: CDR1 MNHEY and CDR2 SVGAGI. The CDR3 sequence is CASKLQGRGGYTF. CDR3 DNA sequence: TGTGCCAGCAAACTACAGGGTCGGGGTGGCTACACCTTC.

The chain links TRBV11-1 to TRBJ2-3; TRBD2 might be the D (5 bases). The CDR3 is 12 amino acids. CDR1 is SGHAT and CDR2 is FQDESV in the germline V gene (reference sequence). Trimming shortened V by 5 bases and J by 4 bases, and 7 bases separated the two germline ends. CDR3: CASSPDSDTQYF. The CDR3 region has the DNA TGTGCCAGCAGCCCGGACTCAGATACGCAGTATTTT.

The chain uses TRBV19 and TRBJ2-1; 9 bases agree with TRBD2. The germline V gene encodes CDR1 LNHDA and CDR2 SQIVND (reference sequence). The CDR3 is 15 residues long. Unmatched junction bases numbered 4, after V lost 4 bases and J lost 3 bases. The chain's CDR3 is CASSTSGVLYNEQFF. Here the CDR3 DNA reads TGTGCCAGTAGTACTAGCGGGGTCCTCTACAATGAGCAGTTCTTC.

The gene calls are TRBV4-2 and TRBJ1-1; 7 bases align to TRBD1. Per germline, CDR1 LGHNA and CDR2 YNFKEQ. V lost 1 base and J lost 7; bases outside the gene matches: 3. This CDR3 has 13 residues. The CDR3, as DNA: TGTGCCAGCAGCCAAGGGGACAGCGTTGAAGCTTTCTTT. The encoded protein is CASSQGDSVEAFF.

This clone was found a few times. This chain connects TRBV5-1 to TRBJ2-5, with 16 bases matching TRBD2. Unmatched junction bases numbered 15, after V lost 3 bases and J lost 4 bases. The CDR3 totals 20 residues. Germline V lookup: CDR1 SGHRS, CDR2 YFSETQ. CDR3 DNA: TGCGCCAGCAGCTCCCCCCAAGGGACTAGCGGGGGGGGAGGAAGAGAGACCCAGTACTTC. Translating gives CASSSPQGTSGGGGRETQYF.

The gene calls are TRBV12-5 and TRBJ1-3; the D is unclear. Germline V gene data show CDR1 as LGHNT and CDR2 as FRNRAP. There are 12 residues in the CDR3. Trimming took off 7 bases at V and 4 bases at J, with 8 bases between the two ends. The CDR3 loop is CASVKLGNTIYF. The CDR3 nucleotides are TGTGCTAGTGTTAAACTCGGAAACACCATATATTTT.

In nucleotides, the CDR3 is TGTGCCAGCACCTCGGTCGCAGATACGCAGTATTTT. Its protein is CASTSVADTQYF. The chain has TRBV6-5 and TRBJ2-3; D is unresolved. This CDR3 spans 12 amino acids. Looked up from germline, CDR1 is MNHEY and CDR2 is SVGAGI. Trimming shortened V by 7 bases and J by 4 bases, and 9 bases separated the two germline ends.

This clone came up a few times. The V and J genes are TRBV15 and TRBJ2-7; maybe TRBD1 (6 bases). Germline CDR1 reads LNHNV; CDR2 reads YYDKDF (reference sequence). The CDR3 runs 14 residues. V was trimmed by 2 bases and J by 3 bases, leaving 11 bases between them. CDR3 region: CATSRPTQGYEQYF. DNA for the CDR3: TGTGCCACCAGCAGACCTACACAGGGCTACGAGCAGTACTTC.

This chain uses TRBV4-1 with TRBJ1-2; the D gene is possibly TRBD1 (5 bases). This CDR3 region has 14 residues. Per germline, CDR1 MGHRA and CDR2 YSYEKL. Trimming removed 3 bases from V and 3 bases from J, with 11 bases in between. CDR3 amino acids: CASSHVMGHYGYTF. The CDR3 nucleotides read TGCGCCAGCAGCCACGTCATGGGGCACTATGGCTACACCTTC.

The chain has TRBV19 and TRBJ1-2, with D perhaps matching TRBD1 (6 bases). The CDR3 spans 13 residues. Per the germline V gene, CDR1 is LNHDA and CDR2 is SQIVND (reference sequence). V was cut by 4 bases and J by 5 bases, with 11 bases left in between. The CDR3 sequence is CASSRAGEYGYTF. CDR3 nucleotide sequence: TGTGCCAGTAGTAGGGCAGGGGAATATGGCTACACCTTC. The full variable domain, its missing parts supplied by reference TRBV19 and TRBJ1-2, is DGGITQSPKYLFRKEGQNVTLSCEQNLNHDAMYWYRQDPGQGLRLIYYSQIVNDFQKGDIAEGYSVSREKKESFPLTVTSAQKNPTAFYLCASSRAGEYGYTFGSGTRLTVV.

This clone came up a few times. The V gene is TRBV4-3, the J gene TRBJ2-3, with a weak D call TRBD1 (8 bases). The germline CDR1 and CDR2 sequences are LGHNA and YSLEER. The CDR3 runs to 16 residues. Trimming took 1 base from V and 1 from J, leaving 12 bases between them. This chain's CDR3 is CASSQGTGRGTDTQYF. The CDR3 DNA sequence: TGCGCCAGCAGCCAAGGGACAGGGAGGGGCACAGATACGCAGTATTTT.

The chain is built from TRBV29-1 and TRBJ2-1, with 11 bases identical to TRBD2. This CDR3 region has 15 residues. Germline V gene data show CDR1 as SQVTM and CDR2 as ANQGSEA. Germline trimming cut 7 bases from V and 10 bases from J; bases unmatched to any gene: 15. The CDR3 sequence: CSDKASGGPIREQFF. The CDR3 DNA is TGCAGCGATAAAGCTAGCGGGGGGCCTATCAGGGAGCAGTTCTTC.

The chain recombines TRBV6-5 with TRBJ2-6, with unresolved D. Germline-derived CDR1 and CDR2 are MNHEY and SVGAGI. With 5 bases removed from V and 4 bases from J, the gap between germline ends came to 12 bases. The CDR3 covers 15 residues. As DNA, the CDR3 is TGTGCCAGCAGTGCCAGAGGTCCGGGGGCCAACGTCCTGACTTTC. It yields the protein CASSARGPGANVLTF.

The chain uses TRBV6-5 and TRBJ2-3, with 11 bases lining up with TRBD2. Trimming at V came to 4 bases and at J to 2 bases, leaving 5 bases not matched to a gene. CDR1 MNHEY and CDR2 SVGAGI come from the germline V gene. The CDR3 is 16 residues long. The CDR3 is CASSSTSGGTTDTQYF. CDR3 sequence (DNA): TGTGCCAGCAGTTCCACTAGCGGGGGCACCACAGATACGCAGTATTTT.

The chain links TRBV11-3 to TRBJ2-7; 8 nucleotides align to TRBD1. Looked up from germline, CDR1 is SGHNT and CDR2 is YENEEA. After removal of 2 bases from V and 3 bases from J, the junction contained 12 bases not matched to a gene. This CDR3 is 17 amino acids long. The CDR3 DNA reads as TGTGCCAGCAGCTTAACGACCGGGACAGGATCCCACTACGAGCAGTACTTC. The encoded protein is CASSLTTGTGSHYEQYF.

In its sample, this clone was seen once. This chain links TRBV6-6 with TRBJ2-2; D is perhaps TRBD1 (6 bases). Trimming stripped 6 bases from V and 1 base from J, with 9 bases between. Germline V gives CDR1 MNHNY, CDR2 SVGAGI (reference sequence). This CDR3 region has 14 residues. The chain's CDR3 is CASRTRGNTGELFF. In DNA form, the CDR3 reads TGTGCCAGCAGAACCAGGGGGAACACCGGGGAGCTGTTTTTT.

This chain uses TRBV11-3 with TRBJ2-7; 10 bases map to TRBD1. CDR3 size: 15 residues. Germline CDR1 reads SGHNT; CDR2 reads YENEEA. With 11 bases clipped from V and 1 base from J, the junction kept 11 bases outside the gene matches. CDR3 in amino acids: CAPQEWDRGSYEQYF. The CDR3 DNA reads as TGTGCCCCCCAGGAGTGGGACAGGGGTTCCTACGAGCAGTACTTC.

The chain links TRBV28 to TRBJ2-7; weak D call: TRBD1 (6 bases). This CDR3 has 14 amino acids. Germline CDR1 and CDR2: MDHEN and SYDVKM. With 3 bases removed from V and 1 base from J, the gap between germline ends came to 10 bases. This chain's CDR3 is CASSLPGQSYEQYF. CDR3 coding DNA: TGTGCCAGCAGTTTGCCGGGACAATCCTACGAGCAGTACTTC.

This sequence joins TRBV5-1 and TRBJ2-7; 9 nucleotides match TRBD1. With 0 bases clipped from V and 1 base from J, the junction kept 11 bases outside the gene matches. The germline CDR1 and CDR2 sequences are SGHRS and YFSETQ. This CDR3 comprises 18 residues. The CDR3 sequence is CASSLEPGQGSISYEQYF. In nucleotides, the CDR3 is TGCGCCAGCAGCTTGGAACCGGGACAGGGCTCAATATCCTACGAGCAGTACTTC.

This clone was detected a few times. The chain recombines TRBV9 with TRBJ1-6, with D unclear. The CDR3 contains 14 residues. V was pared by 4 bases and J by 6 bases, with 11 bases between. CDR1 is SGDLS, CDR2 YYNGEE, per germline. The CDR3 nucleotides are TGTGCCAGCAGCACTTCACGGGGTAATTCACCCCTCCACTTT. Protein: CASSTSRGNSPLHF.